This T cell receptor (beta chain) was retrieved from a study of PD-1 blockade in classical Hodgkin lymphoma. Broader study findings: Healthy donors reportedly exceeded newly diagnosed patients in baseline TCR diversity.

V shed 6 bases, J shed 5 bases, and the junction held 6 bases outside the gene matches. Germline CDR1 and CDR2: MDHEN and SYDVKM. The length of the CDR3 is 14 residues. Stated time point: cycle 4 day 1 (C4D1), after 6 weeks of nivolumab. After autologous stem cell transplantation all patients relapsed, and prior brentuximab vedotin exposure differed between cohorts. The investigators isolated CD8+ T cells from thawed PBMCs using magnetic negative selection. Some clones are missing from TCRdb's copy, which holds only in-frame ones; the method was immunoSEQ multiplex PCR. The data contain almost 8,500 clones, roughly 80% of them seen just once; the ten biggest clones take up 26%. Notes on this clone: Its antigen remains unknown.

The sequence was obtained from a human donor with classical Hodgkin lymphoma. The gene calls are TRBV28 and TRBJ1-4, with TRBD1 identical over 7 bases. This sample comprised CD8+ T cells from blood, obtained before the fourth cycle of nivolumab. The CDR3 bases are TGTGCCAGCAGGTCCAGGGGGACCAATGAAAAACTGTTTTTT. This gives the protein CASRSRGTNEKLFF.